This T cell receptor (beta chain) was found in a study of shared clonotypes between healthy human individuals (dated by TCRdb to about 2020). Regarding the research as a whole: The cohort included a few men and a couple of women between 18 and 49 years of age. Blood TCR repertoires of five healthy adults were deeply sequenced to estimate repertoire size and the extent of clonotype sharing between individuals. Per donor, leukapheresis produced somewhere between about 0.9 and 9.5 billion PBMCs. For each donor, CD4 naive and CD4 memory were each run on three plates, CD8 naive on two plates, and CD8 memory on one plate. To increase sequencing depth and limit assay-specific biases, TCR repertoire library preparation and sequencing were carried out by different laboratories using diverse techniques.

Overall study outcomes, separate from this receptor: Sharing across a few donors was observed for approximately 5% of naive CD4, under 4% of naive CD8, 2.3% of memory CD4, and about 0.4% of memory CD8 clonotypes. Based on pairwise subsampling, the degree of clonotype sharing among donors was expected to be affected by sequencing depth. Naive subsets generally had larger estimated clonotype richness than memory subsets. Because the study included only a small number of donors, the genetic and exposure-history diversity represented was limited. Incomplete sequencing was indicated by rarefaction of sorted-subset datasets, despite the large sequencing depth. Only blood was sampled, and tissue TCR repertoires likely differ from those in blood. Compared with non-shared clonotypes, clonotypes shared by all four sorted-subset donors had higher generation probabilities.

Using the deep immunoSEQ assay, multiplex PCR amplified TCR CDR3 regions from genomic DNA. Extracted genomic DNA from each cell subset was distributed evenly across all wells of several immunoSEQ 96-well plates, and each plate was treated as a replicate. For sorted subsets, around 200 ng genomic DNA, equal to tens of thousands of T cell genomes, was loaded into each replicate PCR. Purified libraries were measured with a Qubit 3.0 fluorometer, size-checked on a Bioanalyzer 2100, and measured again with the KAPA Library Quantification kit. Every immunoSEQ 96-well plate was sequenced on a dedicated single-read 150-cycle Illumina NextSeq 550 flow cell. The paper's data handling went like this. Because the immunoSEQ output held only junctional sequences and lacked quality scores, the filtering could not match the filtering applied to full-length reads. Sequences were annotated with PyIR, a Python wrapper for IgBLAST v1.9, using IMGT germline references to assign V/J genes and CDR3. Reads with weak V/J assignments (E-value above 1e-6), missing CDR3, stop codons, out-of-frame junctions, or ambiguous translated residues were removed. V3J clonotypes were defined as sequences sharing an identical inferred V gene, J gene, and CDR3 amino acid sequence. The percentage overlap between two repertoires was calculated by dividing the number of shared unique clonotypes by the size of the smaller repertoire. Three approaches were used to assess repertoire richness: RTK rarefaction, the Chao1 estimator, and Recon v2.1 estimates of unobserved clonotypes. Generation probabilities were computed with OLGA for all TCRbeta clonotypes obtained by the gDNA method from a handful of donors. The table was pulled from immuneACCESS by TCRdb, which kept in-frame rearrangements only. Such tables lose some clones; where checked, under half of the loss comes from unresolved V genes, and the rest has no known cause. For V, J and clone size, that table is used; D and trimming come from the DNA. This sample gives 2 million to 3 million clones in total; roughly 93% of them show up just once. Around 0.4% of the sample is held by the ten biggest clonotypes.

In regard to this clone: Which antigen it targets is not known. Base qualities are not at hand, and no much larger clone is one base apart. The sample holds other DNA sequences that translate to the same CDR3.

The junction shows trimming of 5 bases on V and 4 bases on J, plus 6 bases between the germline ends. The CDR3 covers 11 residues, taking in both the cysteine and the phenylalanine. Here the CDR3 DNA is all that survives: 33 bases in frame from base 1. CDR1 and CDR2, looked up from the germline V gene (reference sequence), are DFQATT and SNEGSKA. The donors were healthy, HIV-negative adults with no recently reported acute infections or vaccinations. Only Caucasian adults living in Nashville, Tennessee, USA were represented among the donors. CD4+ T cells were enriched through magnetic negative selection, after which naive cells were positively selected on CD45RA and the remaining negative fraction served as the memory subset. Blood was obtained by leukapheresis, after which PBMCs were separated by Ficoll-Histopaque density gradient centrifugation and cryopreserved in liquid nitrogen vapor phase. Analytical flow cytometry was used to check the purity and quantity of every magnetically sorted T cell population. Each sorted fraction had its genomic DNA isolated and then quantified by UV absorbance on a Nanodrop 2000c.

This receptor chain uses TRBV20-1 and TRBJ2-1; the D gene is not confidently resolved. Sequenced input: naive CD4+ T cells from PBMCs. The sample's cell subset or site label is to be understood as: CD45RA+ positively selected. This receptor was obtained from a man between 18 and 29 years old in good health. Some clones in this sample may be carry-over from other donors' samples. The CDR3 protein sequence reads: CSAPLYNEQFF. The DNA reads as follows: TGCAGTGCTCCTCTATACAATGAGCAGTTCTTC.